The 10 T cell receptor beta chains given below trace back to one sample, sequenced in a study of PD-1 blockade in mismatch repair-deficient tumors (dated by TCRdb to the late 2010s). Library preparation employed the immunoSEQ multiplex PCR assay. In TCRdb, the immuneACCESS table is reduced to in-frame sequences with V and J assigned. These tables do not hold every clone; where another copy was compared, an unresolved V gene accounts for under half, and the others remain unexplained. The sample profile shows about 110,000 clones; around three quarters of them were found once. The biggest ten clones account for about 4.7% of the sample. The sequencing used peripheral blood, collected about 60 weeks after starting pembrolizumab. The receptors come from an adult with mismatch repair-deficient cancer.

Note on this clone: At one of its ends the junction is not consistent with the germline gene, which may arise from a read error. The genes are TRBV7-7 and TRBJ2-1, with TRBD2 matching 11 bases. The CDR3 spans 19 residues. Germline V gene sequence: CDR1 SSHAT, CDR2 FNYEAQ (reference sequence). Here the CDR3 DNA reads TGTGCTAGCAGCTTAGATGGGACTAGCGGTTTGAGGCTCTACAATGAGCAGTTCTTC. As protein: CASSLDGTSGLRLYNEQFF.

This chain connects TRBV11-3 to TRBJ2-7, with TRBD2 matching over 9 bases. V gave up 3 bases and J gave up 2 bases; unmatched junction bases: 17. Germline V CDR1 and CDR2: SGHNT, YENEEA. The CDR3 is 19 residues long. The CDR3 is CASSLGLRGSGRFPYEQYF. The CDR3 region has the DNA TGTGCCAGCAGCTTGGGCCTGAGAGGGAGCGGGAGGTTCCCCTACGAGCAGTACTTC.

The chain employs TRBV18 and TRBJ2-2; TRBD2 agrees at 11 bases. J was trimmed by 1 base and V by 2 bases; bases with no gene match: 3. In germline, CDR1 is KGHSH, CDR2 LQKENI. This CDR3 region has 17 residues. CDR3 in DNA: TGTGCCAGCTCACCAACTAGCGGGAGAGGGAACACCGGGGAGCTGTTTTTT. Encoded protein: CASSPTSGRGNTGELFF.

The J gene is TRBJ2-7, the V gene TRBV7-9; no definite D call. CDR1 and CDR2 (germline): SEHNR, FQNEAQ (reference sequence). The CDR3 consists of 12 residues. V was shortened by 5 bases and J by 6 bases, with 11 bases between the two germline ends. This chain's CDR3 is CASSLSRGEQYF. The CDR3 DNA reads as TGTGCCAGCAGCCTTTCTAGAGGCGAGCAGTACTTC. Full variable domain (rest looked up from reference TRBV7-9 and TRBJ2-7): DTGVSQNPRHKITKRGQNVTFRCDPISEHNRLYWYRQTLGQGPEFLTYFQNEAQLEKSRLLSDRFSAERPKGSFSTLEIQRTEQGDSAMYLCASSLSRGEQYFGPGTRLTVT.

The CDR3 is CASSSRNSPLHF. CDR3 DNA sequence: TGTGCCAGCAGCTCGAGGAATTCACCCCTCCACTTT. The chain employs TRBV7-6 and TRBJ1-6, with D hard to call. Germline CDR1 is SGHVS and CDR2 is FNYEAQ. CDR3 length: 12 residues. With 4 bases removed from V and 7 bases from J, the gap between germline ends came to 5 bases.

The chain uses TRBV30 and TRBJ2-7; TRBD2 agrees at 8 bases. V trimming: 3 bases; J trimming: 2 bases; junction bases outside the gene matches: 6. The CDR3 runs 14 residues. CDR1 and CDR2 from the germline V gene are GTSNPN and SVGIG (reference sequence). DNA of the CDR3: TGTGCCTGGAGGCGGGGGGTAGATGCCTACGAGCAGTACTTC. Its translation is CAWRRGVDAYEQYF.

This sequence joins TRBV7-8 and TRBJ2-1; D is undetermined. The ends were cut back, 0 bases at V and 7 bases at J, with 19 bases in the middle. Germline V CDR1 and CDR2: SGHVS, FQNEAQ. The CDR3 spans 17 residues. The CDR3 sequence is CASSLAVLKGGSNEQFF. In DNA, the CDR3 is TGTGCCAGCAGCTTAGCGGTCCTCAAGGGTGGTTCGAATGAGCAGTTCTTC.

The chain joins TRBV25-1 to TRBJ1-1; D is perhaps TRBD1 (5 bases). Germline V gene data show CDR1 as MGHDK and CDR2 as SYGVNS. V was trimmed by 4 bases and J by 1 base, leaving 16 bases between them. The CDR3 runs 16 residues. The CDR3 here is CASSGTAGTGNTEAFF. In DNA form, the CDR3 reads TGTGCCAGCAGTGGAACAGCAGGGACCGGGAACACTGAAGCTTTCTTT.

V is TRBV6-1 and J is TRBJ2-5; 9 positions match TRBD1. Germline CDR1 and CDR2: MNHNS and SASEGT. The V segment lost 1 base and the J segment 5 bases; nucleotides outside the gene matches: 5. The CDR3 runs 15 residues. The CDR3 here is CASSEGQGGGETQYF. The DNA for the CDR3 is TGTGCCAGCAGTGAAGGACAGGGGGGTGGCGAGACCCAGTACTTC.

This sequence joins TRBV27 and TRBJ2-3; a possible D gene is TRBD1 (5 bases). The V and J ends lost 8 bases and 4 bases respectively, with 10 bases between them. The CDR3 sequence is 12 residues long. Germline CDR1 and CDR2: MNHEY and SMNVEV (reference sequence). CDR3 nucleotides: TGTGCCAGCGGTCGACAGTCAGATACGCAGTATTTT. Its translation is CASGRQSDTQYF.